The 14 T cell receptor beta chains in this list originate from one sample, sequenced in a study of CD8 T cells in Susac syndrome. Random hexamers primed reverse transcription of about 0.5 to 1 ug RNA. TCRdb used MiXCR to reprocess the immunoSEQ multiplex PCR reads, holding one entry per CDR3 protein. The top ten hold approximately 0.17% of the sample, which has roughly 140,000 distinct CDR3 sequences, 90% to 95% seen once. Source material: CD4+ T cells from PBMCs. These receptors were collected from a human donor with Susac syndrome.

The chain joins TRBV2 to TRBJ1-1; D perhaps matches TRBD1 (5 bases). The CDR3 is made up of 14 amino acids. Germline loops: CDR1 SNHLY, CDR2 FYNNEI. V lost 5 bases and J lost 5, with 15 bases in between. The CDR3 sequence: CASSLSGEWTEAFF. The CDR3 bases are TGTGCCAGCAGTCTTTCGGGGGAATGGACTGAAGCTTTCTTT.

This chain connects TRBV29-1 to TRBJ1-5, with D possibly TRBD1 on 5 matching bases. This CDR3 is built from 14 residues. Germline V gives CDR1 SQVTM, CDR2 ANQGSEA. V lost 7 bases to trimming and J lost 3 bases, with 16 bases between them. The CDR3 DNA is TGCAGCGCCTCCCCGGGGCCAGACAATCAGCCCCAGCATTTT. This codes for CSASPGPDNQPQHF.

The chain uses TRBV29-1 and TRBJ1-1; 11 nucleotides agree with TRBD1. CDR1 is SQVTM and CDR2 is ANQGSEA in the germline V gene. The trim removed 2 bases at V and 10 bases at J, leaving 3 bases unmatched. CDR3 length: 12 amino acids. Written as DNA, the CDR3 is TGCAGCGTTGAAAGGACAGGGGGCCGAGCTTTCTTT. Translating it yields CSVERTGGRAFF.

The chain is built from TRBV3-1 and TRBJ2-1; perhaps D is TRBD1 or TRBD2 (6 bases each). This CDR3 is 12 amino acids long. Germline CDR1 and CDR2: LGHDT and YNNKEL (reference sequence). Trimming pared 4 bases from V and 10 bases from J, leaving 11 bases between. As DNA, the CDR3 is TGTGCCAGCAGCCGGGGGGCACGCGAGCAGTTCTTC. It specifies CASSRGAREQFF.

J is TRBJ2-5 and V is TRBV4-1; 7 nucleotides align to TRBD2. The germline V gene encodes CDR1 MGHRA and CDR2 YSYEKL. The ends lost 0 bases at V and 7 bases at J; junction bases unmatched: 8. The CDR3 loop spans 15 amino acids. For the CDR3, the DNA is TGCGCCAGCAGCCAAGATCCAGGACTAGAGGCGACCCAGTACTTC. Translating it yields CASSQDPGLEATQYF.

This clonotype was counted a single time. The rearrangement joins TRBV5-4 to TRBJ2-4; tentatively, D is TRBD2 (5 bases). Germline lookup yields CDR1 SGHNT and CDR2 YYREEE (reference sequence). The V and J ends lost 1 base and 0 bases respectively, with 8 bases between them. The CDR3 consists of 15 residues. Here the CDR3 reads CASSLWGVAKNIQYF. The DNA for the CDR3 is TGTGCCAGCAGCTTGTGGGGAGTAGCCAAAAACATTCAGTACTTC.

CDR3 amino acids: CASSLEHNTEAFF. The CDR3 coding sequence is TGTGCCAGCAGCTTAGAGCACAACACTGAAGCTTTCTTT. The chain is built from TRBV7-7 and TRBJ1-1, with D unclear. The CDR3 runs to 13 residues. Germline CDR1 SSHAT, CDR2 FNYEAQ (reference sequence). V lost 1 base to trimming and J lost 2 bases, with 5 bases between them.

The chain links TRBV12-3 or TRBV12-4 to TRBJ2-1; 8 bases are a match to TRBD2. This CDR3 comprises 14 residues. The V segment lost 4 bases and the J segment 12 bases; nucleotides outside the gene matches: 11. CDR3 sequence (DNA): TGTGCCAGCAGTTGGGCCGGGCTAGCGGGTACGCAGTTCTTC. Translation gives CASSWAGLAGTQFF.

The V call is TRBV2, the J call TRBJ2-5; TRBD1 might be the D (5 bases). This CDR3 has 14 amino acids. The V gene lost 8 bases and the J gene lost 7 bases, with 20 bases spanning the gap. The germline V gene has CDR1 SNHLY and CDR2 FYNNEI. The CDR3 protein is CASDYRTSEGTQYF. The CDR3 coding sequence is TGTGCCAGCGATTACCGGACATCCGAAGGGACCCAGTACTTC.

V gene TRBV14 combines with J gene TRBJ2-5, with D possibly TRBD2 on 5 matching bases. This CDR3 contains 15 residues. Trimming took 5 bases from V and 1 from J, leaving 14 bases between them. Germline V gives CDR1 SGHDN, CDR2 FVKESK. CDR3 DNA sequence: TGTGCCAGCAGCTTATTCGACGGAGGCCAAGAGACCCAGTACTTC. Translation gives CASSLFDGGQETQYF. The full variable domain, its missing parts supplied by reference TRBV14 and TRBJ2-5, is EAGVTQFPSHSVIEKGQTVTLRCDPISGHDNLYWYRRVMGKEIKFLLHFVKESKQDESGMPNNRFLAERTGGTYSTLKVQPAELEDSGVYFCASSLFDGGQETQYFGPGTRLLVL.

The rearrangement uses TRBV20-1 and TRBJ2-3; D uncertain. V gave up 3 bases and J gave up 5 bases, with 6 bases separating them. Germline lookup yields CDR1 DFQATT and CDR2 SNEGSKA (reference sequence). This CDR3 contains 11 residues. The CDR3 DNA sequence: TGCAGTGCTAGGCATCAAGATACGCAGTATTTT. Translating gives CSARHQDTQYF.

The chain joins TRBV29-1 to TRBJ2-2; 8 bases match TRBD2. CDR1 SQVTM and CDR2 ANQGSEA come from the germline V gene. The CDR3 consists of 13 residues. V shed 7 bases and J 6 bases; nucleotides not matched to a gene: 7. CDR3 loop: CSAERGRAGELFF. The CDR3 nucleotides read TGCAGCGCTGAGCGGGGGCGCGCCGGGGAGCTGTTTTTT.

The gene calls are TRBV6-2 or TRBV6-3 and TRBJ2-7; possibly TRBD2 for D (5 bases). In germline, CDR1 is MNHEY, CDR2 SVGEGT. The CDR3 has 12 residues. The V end was cut by 2 bases, the J end by 3 bases, with 5 bases between. This CDR3 is CASSYGLYEQYF. The CDR3 DNA sequence: TGTGCCAGCAGTTACGGACTCTACGAGCAGTACTTC.

The rearrangement joins TRBV4-2 to TRBJ2-1; D gene unclear. Germline V gene lookup returns CDR1 LGHNA and CDR2 YNFKEQ. The germline V and J ends were trimmed by 0 bases and 10 bases, with 7 bases remaining between them. This CDR3 region has 12 residues. The CDR3, as DNA: TGTGCCAGCAGCCAAGATAGAACCGAGCAGTTCTTC. It specifies CASSQDRTEQFF.